This paragraph reports one T cell receptor (beta chain). Per the germline V gene, CDR1 is SGHNT and CDR2 is YYREEE (reference sequence). The V end was cut by 2 bases, the J end by 9 bases, with 12 bases between. CDR3 length: 14 amino acids. The data derive from a study of blood T cell repertoires in COVID-19. The table came from immunoSEQ multiplex PCR; TCRdb's copy has only in-frame clones and leaves some out. The table lists around 250,000 clones, 82% of them singletons. The sample was PBMCs or T cells enriched from blood (not recorded which). The clonotype comes from a man aged 40-50 years who had recovered from COVID-19. The chain links TRBV5-4 to TRBJ1-6, with D perhaps TRBD1 (5 bases). The CDR3: CASSFISGFSPLHF. The CDR3 coding sequence is TGTGCCAGCAGCTTTATTTCAGGGTTTTCACCCCTCCACTTT.